Below, 15 T cell receptor beta chains from the same sample are listed, as sequenced in a study of blood T cells in healthy people across ages. A second PCR, run for about 7 to 11 cycles, used a sample-barcoded 5' primer plus a J-beta primer mix. TCRdb re-derived calls from the 5' RACE reads in MiXCR, one entry per CDR3 protein. The data hold roughly 1,100,000 distinct CDR3 sequences, with about 23% observed a single time. This sample also belongs to another study, concerning T cells of mothers and their children.

Input material: blood. Every receptor here comes from a girl aged 2 to 10 in good health.

This clonotype was seen a single time. V and J are TRBV24-1 and TRBJ2-5, with D hard to call. The J call may not be correct, given that the DNA end is closer to TRBJ2-1. This CDR3 comprises 15 residues. Germline V lookup: CDR1 KGHDR, CDR2 SFDVKD. The DNA for the CDR3 is TGTGCCACCAGTACGACGACCGAACCCTACAATGAGCAGTTCTTC. Translating gives CATSTTTEPYNEQFF.

The V gene is TRBV7-6, the J gene TRBJ2-5; a possible D gene is TRBD2 (7 bases). This CDR3 has 15 amino acids. Germline CDR1 and CDR2: SGHVS and FNYEAQ. Trimming took 6 bases from V and 4 from J, leaving 18 bases between them. The CDR3 here is CASSRKGGRLETQYF. CDR3 bases: TGTGCCAGCAGTCGAAAGGGGGGGAGGTTAGAGACCCAGTACTTC.

The chain has TRBV7-2 and TRBJ1-4; D is undetermined. The V end lost 1 base, the J end lost 6 bases, and 15 bases lay between the germline ends. The V gene's germline CDR1 is SGHTA and CDR2 FQGNSA. CDR3 length: 16 residues. The CDR3: CASSLGMGFKDEKLFF. The CDR3 DNA reads TGTGCCAGCAGCTTAGGAATGGGGTTTAAGGATGAAAAACTGTTTTTT.

The gene calls are TRBV5-1 and TRBJ1-1; weak D call: TRBD1 (5 bases). The CDR3 is 15 residues long. Germline CDR1 reads SGHRS; CDR2 reads YFSETQ. Deletions cut 0 bases from V and 1 base from J, with 10 bases between. CDR3 amino acids: CASSLVAGPNTEAFF. CDR3 in DNA: TGCGCCAGCAGCTTGGTTGCAGGGCCGAACACTGAAGCTTTCTTT.

A few counts support this clonotype. V and J are TRBV29-1 and TRBJ2-3; TRBD2 aligns across 7 bases. V lost 7 bases to trimming and J lost 0 bases; unmatched junction nucleotides: 10. CDR3 length: 15 residues. Germline-derived CDR1 and CDR2 are SQVTM and ANQGSEA. The CDR3, as DNA: TGCAGCGCCCTGACTAGCAGCTCTAGCACAGATACGCAGTATTTT. Amino acids: CSALTSSSSTDTQYF.

This clonotype was detected only a few times. This chain joins TRBV20-1 and TRBJ2-5; 9 bases map to TRBD2. The J call is uncertain, as TRBJ2-1 better fits the DNA end. The length of the CDR3 is 10 residues. Germline assignment: CDR1 DFQATT and CDR2 SNEGSKA (reference sequence). CDR3 in DNA: TGCAGTGCAACTAGCGGGCTTCAGTTCTTC. Its protein product is CSATSGLQFF.

CDR3 sequence (DNA): TGTGCCAGCAGCTTGGTCCGGTGGGGTGAGCAGTTCTTC. Its protein is CASSLVRWGEQFF. This chain connects TRBV5-4 to TRBJ2-5, with D hard to call. The J call may be mistaken, given a closer DNA end match to TRBJ2-1. The CDR3 covers 13 residues. CDR1 is SGHNT and CDR2 is YYREEE in the germline V gene (reference sequence).

This clonotype was seen a few times. The chain combines TRBV7-9 with TRBJ1-1; a possible D gene is TRBD1 (6 bases). Trimming left V 5 bases short and J 4 bases short, with 17 bases between. CDR1 and CDR2 (germline): SEHNR, FQNEAQ (reference sequence). The CDR3 spans 15 residues. The CDR3 protein is CASSQGTAPGTEAFF. The CDR3 region has the DNA TGTGCCAGCAGCCAGGGGACTGCTCCGGGCACTGAAGCTTTCTTT.

The gene calls are TRBV4-2 and TRBJ2-1; TRBD2 agrees at 12 bases. In germline, CDR1 is LGHNA, CDR2 YNFKEQ. V trimming: 6 bases; J trimming: 0 bases; junction bases outside the gene matches: 6. CDR3 length equals 17 residues. The CDR3 sequence is CASRRTSGAPSYNEQFF. CDR3 nucleotides: TGTGCCAGCAGACGGACTAGCGGGGCCCCCTCCTACAATGAGCAGTTCTTC.

The chain's CDR3 is CSVETEDYGYTF. CDR3 bases: TGCAGCGTAGAGACGGAGGACTATGGCTACACCTTC. The chain uses TRBV29-1 and TRBJ1-2; D is unclear. Looked up from germline, CDR1 is SQVTM and CDR2 is ANQGSEA. The CDR3 is 12 residues long. V dropped 6 bases and J dropped 3 bases, with 11 bases sitting between them.

The chain has TRBV7-9 and TRBJ1-4; TRBD1 agrees at 7 bases. The V and J ends lost 5 bases and 4 bases, in that order; junction bases with no gene match: 7. The germline V gene has CDR1 SEHNR and CDR2 FQNEAQ (reference sequence). There are 15 residues in the CDR3. The CDR3 DNA sequence: TGTGCCAGCAGCACCCGGACAGGTGATAATGAAAAACTGTTTTTT. It specifies CASSTRTGDNEKLFF.

The rearrangement links TRBV7-2 to TRBJ2-3; 7 bases match TRBD1. From germline, CDR1 is SGHTA and CDR2 FQGNSA. The CDR3 spans 16 residues. The junction had 14 bases not matched to a gene; V was cut back by 4 bases and J by 7 bases. CDR3 sequence reads: CASSSQTGTVLYTQYF. In DNA form, the CDR3 reads TGTGCCAGCAGCTCCCAGACCGGGACAGTTCTTTATACGCAGTATTTT.

The chain links TRBV11-2 to TRBJ2-3; 7 bases line up with TRBD1. The CDR3 has 15 amino acids. V dropped 1 base and J dropped 4; count of bases not matched to a gene: 5. CDR1 and CDR2 from the germline V gene are SGHAT and FQNNGV. The CDR3 DNA reads as TGTGCCAGCAGCTTAGTCCCAAGGGGGCCAGATACGCAGTATTTT. This sequence encodes CASSLVPRGPDTQYF.

V usage is TRBV20-1 and J usage is TRBJ1-1; D gene unclear. Germline V gene lookup returns CDR1 DFQATT and CDR2 SNEGSKA (reference sequence). CDR3 size: 15 residues. V was pared by 4 bases and J by 3 bases, with 18 bases between. CDR3 in DNA: TGCAGTGCTAAAGGCGCCCGCTCTCGATACACTGAAGCTTTCTTT. It translates to CSAKGARSRYTEAFF.

This chain uses TRBV29-1 with TRBJ2-4; D gene ambiguous. With 5 bases removed from V and 0 bases from J, the gap between germline ends came to 11 bases. CDR3 length: 14 amino acids. Germline CDR1 SQVTM, CDR2 ANQGSEA. DNA of the CDR3: TGCAGCGTTTTCTCGAGATTAGCCAAAAACATTCAGTACTTC. Amino acid sequence: CSVFSRLAKNIQYF.